These 14 T cell receptor beta chains share one sample of origin, sequenced in a study of CD8 T cells in Susac syndrome. Random hexamers served to reverse transcribe roughly 0.5 to 1 ug RNA. TCRdb used MiXCR to reprocess the immunoSEQ multiplex PCR reads, holding one entry per CDR3 protein. The sample includes approximately 190,000 distinct CDR3 sequences, approximately 93% of them seen just once. What was sequenced was CD4+ T cells from PBMCs. The receptor source for this set is a human donor in good health.

The V call is TRBV29-1, the J call TRBJ2-4, with TRBD2 identical over 8 bases. The germline V gene has CDR1 SQVTM and CDR2 ANQGSEA. The CDR3 length is 14 residues. The ends lost 5 bases at V and 10 bases at J; junction bases unmatched: 13. The CDR3 loop is CSVSGPGLAEIQYF. DNA for the CDR3: TGCAGCGTTTCAGGCCCCGGACTAGCCGAGATTCAGTACTTC.

V is TRBV4-1 and J is TRBJ2-7, with D possibly being TRBD1 or TRBD2 (5 bases each). Germline V gene sequence: CDR1 MGHRA, CDR2 YSYEKL. The V and J ends lost 4 bases and 0 bases respectively, with 16 bases between them. The CDR3 loop spans 16 amino acids. This CDR3 is CASSPPRDDSSYEQYF. DNA for the CDR3: TGCGCCAGCAGCCCCCCCCGGGACGATAGCTCCTACGAGCAGTACTTC.

V and J are TRBV9 and TRBJ1-5; D remains unclear. The length of the CDR3 is 15 residues. Germline V gives CDR1 SGDLS, CDR2 YYNGEE. V was cut by 0 bases and J by 6 bases, with 13 bases left in between. CDR3 sequence reads: CASSVGGGNSQPQHF. The CDR3 bases are TGTGCCAGCAGCGTAGGGGGTGGCAATAGTCAGCCCCAGCATTTT.

CDR3 in amino acids: CAWSVVGGTDTQYF. DNA for the CDR3: TGTGCCTGGAGTGTAGTAGGGGGCACAGATACGCAGTATTTT. The chain links TRBV30 to TRBJ2-3, with a possible D match to TRBD1 (5 bases). This CDR3 comprises 14 residues. From germline, CDR1 is GTSNPN and CDR2 SVGIG (reference sequence). Trimming shortened V by 0 bases and J by 1 base, and 8 bases separated the two germline ends.

This chain connects TRBV9 to TRBJ2-3, with 11 positions matching TRBD2. This CDR3 spans 17 amino acids. Looked up from germline, CDR1 is SGDLS and CDR2 is YYNGEE. Unmatched junction bases numbered 7, after V lost 0 bases and J lost 4 bases. The chain's CDR3 is CASSVEPGLAVPDTQYF. CDR3 bases: TGTGCCAGCAGCGTAGAACCGGGACTAGCGGTCCCAGATACGCAGTATTTT.

This clonotype has just a few counts. The J gene is TRBJ2-3, the V gene TRBV7-9; D possibly uses TRBD1 or TRBD2 (6 bases each). This CDR3 has 15 residues. Trimming left V 1 base short and J 3 bases short, with 11 bases between. Per germline, CDR1 SEHNR and CDR2 FQNEAQ (reference sequence). The CDR3 protein is CASSLEGGRTDTQYF. CDR3 bases: TGTGCCAGCAGCTTAGAGGGGGGCAGGACAGATACGCAGTATTTT.

The chain couples TRBV6-1 to TRBJ2-7, with no clear D. Trimming pared 7 bases from V and 1 base from J, leaving 14 bases between. The CDR3 spans 14 residues. Germline CDR1 is MNHNS and CDR2 is SASEGT. The CDR3 reads CASTSKLSSYEQYF. The CDR3 DNA sequence: TGTGCCAGCACTAGTAAGCTTTCGTCCTACGAGCAGTACTTC.

The chain links TRBV20-1 to TRBJ2-7, with D perhaps matching TRBD1 (5 bases). CDR3 length: 14 residues. Trimming took off 0 bases at V and 2 bases at J, with 11 bases between the two ends. Per germline, CDR1 DFQATT and CDR2 SNEGSKA (reference sequence). For the CDR3, the DNA is TGCAGTGCTAGAGACCCCAGACAGCCCTACGAGCAGTACGTC. This sequence encodes CSARDPRQPYEQYV.

This chain connects TRBV5-1 to TRBJ2-6, with 8 bases identical to TRBD1. The CDR3 is made up of 17 amino acids. The junction had 6 bases not matched to a gene; V was cut back by 4 bases and J by 0 bases. Germline CDR1 reads SGHRS; CDR2 reads YFSETQ. This chain's CDR3 is CASSTGQEVSGANVLTF. DNA of the CDR3: TGCGCCAGCAGCACGGGACAGGAAGTCTCTGGGGCCAACGTCCTGACTTTC.

The rearrangement joins TRBV28 to TRBJ2-5; D possibly uses TRBD1 or TRBD2 (5 bases each). The CDR3 is 16 residues long. Trimming took off 6 bases at V and 5 bases at J, with 22 bases between the two ends. CDR1 and CDR2 from the germline V gene are MDHEN and SYDVKM. The CDR3 region is CASSRTLLRGPETQYF. As DNA, the CDR3 is TGTGCCAGCAGCCGAACCCTTCTCCGGGGCCCGGAGACCCAGTACTTC.

V is TRBV3-1 and J is TRBJ1-1; no clear D. The CDR3 runs to 12 residues. The V end was cut by 1 base, the J end by 5 bases, with 5 bases between. CDR1 is LGHDT, CDR2 YNNKEL, per germline (reference sequence). The CDR3 bases are TGTGCCAGCAGCCAAGTCGGGACTGAAGCTTTCTTT. The encoded protein is CASSQVGTEAFF.

Here the CDR3 reads CASSLLQGYEQYV. The CDR3 DNA reads TGTGCCAGCAGCTTATTACAGGGTTACGAGCAGTACGTC. The V call is TRBV13, the J call TRBJ2-7, with a tentative D call TRBD1 (6 bases). There are 13 residues in the CDR3. Trimming shortened V by 2 bases and J by 4 bases, and 9 bases separated the two germline ends. Germline V lookup: CDR1 PRHDT, CDR2 FYEKMQ (reference sequence).

This clonotype occurred a few times. The rearrangement joins TRBV28 to TRBJ2-3; 11 bases agree with TRBD2. CDR3 length: 16 residues. Looked up from germline, CDR1 is MDHEN and CDR2 is SYDVKM. V was clipped by 4 bases and J by 2 bases; unmatched bases: 5. The CDR3 DNA sequence: TGTGCCAGCAGTTCGGGGACTAGCGGCCTCACAGATACGCAGTATTTT. It encodes CASSSGTSGLTDTQYF. Full variable domain (remainder filled in from reference TRBV28 and TRBJ2-3): DVKVTQSSRYLVKRTGEKVFLECVQDMDHENMFWYRQDPGLGLRLIYFSYDVKMKEKGDIPEGYSVSREKKERFSLILESASTNQTSMYLCASSSGTSGLTDTQYFGPGTRLTVL.

This chain joins TRBV20-1 and TRBJ1-6; TRBD1 aligns across 12 bases. Per germline, CDR1 DFQATT and CDR2 SNEGSKA (reference sequence). This CDR3 is 16 amino acids long. Trimming cost V 1 base and J 7 bases; bases outside gene matches: 5. The CDR3: CSARGGQGAKNSPLHF. The CDR3 bases are TGCAGTGCTAGAGGGGGACAGGGGGCGAAGAATTCACCCCTCCACTTT.